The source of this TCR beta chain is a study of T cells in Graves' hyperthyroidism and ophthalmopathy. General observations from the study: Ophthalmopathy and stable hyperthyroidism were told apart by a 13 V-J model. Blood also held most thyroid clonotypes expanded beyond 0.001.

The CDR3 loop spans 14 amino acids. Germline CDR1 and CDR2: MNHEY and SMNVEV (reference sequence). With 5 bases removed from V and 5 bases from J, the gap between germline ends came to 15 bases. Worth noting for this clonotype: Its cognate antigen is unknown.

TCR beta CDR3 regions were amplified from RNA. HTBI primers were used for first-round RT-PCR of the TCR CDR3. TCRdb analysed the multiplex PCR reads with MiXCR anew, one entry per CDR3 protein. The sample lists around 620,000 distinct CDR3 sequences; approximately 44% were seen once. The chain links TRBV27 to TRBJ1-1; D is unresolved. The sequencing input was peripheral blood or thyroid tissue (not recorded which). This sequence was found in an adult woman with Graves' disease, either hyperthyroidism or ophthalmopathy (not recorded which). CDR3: CASSPRTEPTEAFF. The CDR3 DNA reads TGTGCCAGCAGTCCACGGACGGAGCCAACTGAAGCTTTCTTT.